Listed below are T cell receptor beta chains from one sample, sequenced in a study of shared clonotypes between healthy human individuals. Some clones are missing from TCRdb's copy, which holds only in-frame ones; the method was immunoSEQ multiplex PCR. The data show approximately 110,000 clones, with under 70% seen just once and 20% to 25% held by the top ten. Sequencing was done on a sample of memory CD8+ T cells sorted from blood. The receptor set was obtained from a woman in her twenties or thirties in good health. Each CDR3 is given with its conserved first and last residue. The D gene is left open where the match is weak. Clone size is not always given. Where it is, it says once, few, many or a class for expanded clones.

d_gene: -
v_gene: TRBV4-1
j_gene: TRBJ2-2
abundance: few
len: 14
CDR3nt: TGCGCCAGCAGCCTAGACATTTCCACCGGGGAGCTGTTTTTT
CDR3aa: CASSLDISTGELFF

d_gene: -
v_gene: TRBV6-5
j_gene: TRBJ1-5
abundance: many
len: 14
CDR3nt: TGTGCCAGCAGTGAATCCGAAGGAGGGCAGCCCCAGCATTTT
CDR3aa: CASSESEGGQPQHF

d_gene: -
v_gene: TRBV2
j_gene: TRBJ2-7
abundance: few
len: 13
CDR3nt: TGTGCCAGCAGTACGGCGGTCGCCTACGAGCAGTACTTC
CDR3aa: CASSTAVAYEQYF

d_gene: TRBD1
v_gene: TRBV6-1
j_gene: TRBJ1-5
abundance: few
len: 15
CDR3nt: TGTGCCAGCAGTGAGACCTGGACAGGGAGCCAGCCCCAGCATTTT
CDR3aa: CASSETWTGSQPQHF

d_gene: -
v_gene: TRBV30
j_gene: TRBJ2-1
abundance: once
len: 13
CDR3nt: TGTGCCGGAACGGCCCTAGCTAACAATGAGCAGTTCTTC
CDR3aa: CAGTALANNEQFF

d_gene: -
v_gene: TRBV30
j_gene: TRBJ1-1
abundance: once
len: 15
CDR3nt: TGTGCCTGGAACCCGGGACCGCTGATGAACACTGAAGCTTTCTTT
CDR3aa: CAWNPGPLMNTEAFF

d_gene: TRBD1
v_gene: TRBV27
j_gene: TRBJ1-2
abundance: -
len: 13
CDR3nt: TGTGCCAGCAGGGTGACAGGGGGGGGAGGCTACACCTTC
CDR3aa: CASRVTGGGGYTF

d_gene: TRBD1
v_gene: TRBV5-1
j_gene: TRBJ2-7
abundance: -
len: 15
CDR3nt: TGCGCCAGCAGCGATAGGACAGGGGGCGTCTACGAGCAGTACTTC
CDR3aa: CASSDRTGGVYEQYF

d_gene: TRBD2
v_gene: TRBV6-1
j_gene: TRBJ2-7
abundance: many
len: 15
CDR3nt: TGTGCCAGCAGTTTTACTAGCGGGAGCTCCTACGAGCAGTACTTC
CDR3aa: CASSFTSGSSYEQYF

d_gene: -
v_gene: TRBV30
j_gene: TRBJ2-3
abundance: -
len: 17
CDR3nt: TGTGCCTGTCATCAGCGGTGGACTAGGGACATCACAGATACGCAGTATTTT
CDR3aa: CACHQRWTRDITDTQYF

d_gene: -
v_gene: TRBV5-1
j_gene: TRBJ1-2
abundance: few
len: 13
CDR3nt: TGCGCCAGCAGCTTCGGGCAGGGTGAGGGCTACACCTTC
CDR3aa: CASSFGQGEGYTF

d_gene: -
v_gene: TRBV7-9
j_gene: TRBJ2-3
abundance: -
len: 15
CDR3nt: TGTGCCAGCAGCTTAACCCAGCGGACCACAGATACGCAGTATTTT
CDR3aa: CASSLTQRTTDTQYF

d_gene: -
v_gene: TRBV29-1
j_gene: TRBJ2-7
abundance: -
len: 15
CDR3nt: TGCAGCGTTGAAACTCCGGGACACGGGTCCTACGAGCAGTACTTC
CDR3aa: CSVETPGHGSYEQYF

d_gene: -
v_gene: TRBV15
j_gene: TRBJ1-2
abundance: -
len: 15
CDR3nt: TGTGCCACCAGCAGAGACATGCTAATAGACTATGGCTACACCTTC
CDR3aa: CATSRDMLIDYGYTF

d_gene: -
v_gene: TRBV28
j_gene: TRBJ1-2
abundance: -
len: 13
CDR3nt: TGTGCCACCATCATCAGGGGTAACTATGGCTACACCTTC
CDR3aa: CATIIRGNYGYTF

d_gene: -
v_gene: TRBV7-9
j_gene: TRBJ1-5
abundance: few
len: 15
CDR3nt: TGTGCCAGCAGCTTAGGTAACAGGGAGGTTCAGCCCCAGCATTTT
CDR3aa: CASSLGNREVQPQHF

d_gene: TRBD2
v_gene: TRBV11-2
j_gene: TRBJ2-3
abundance: -
len: 15
CDR3nt: TGTGCCAGCAGCTGGAGCGGGGGGCGCACAGATACGCAGTATTTT
CDR3aa: CASSWSGGRTDTQYF

d_gene: -
v_gene: TRBV14
j_gene: TRBJ2-7
abundance: -
len: 15
CDR3nt: TGTGCCAGCAGCCAAGATCCCCGACAGATCTACGAGCAGTACTTC
CDR3aa: CASSQDPRQIYEQYF